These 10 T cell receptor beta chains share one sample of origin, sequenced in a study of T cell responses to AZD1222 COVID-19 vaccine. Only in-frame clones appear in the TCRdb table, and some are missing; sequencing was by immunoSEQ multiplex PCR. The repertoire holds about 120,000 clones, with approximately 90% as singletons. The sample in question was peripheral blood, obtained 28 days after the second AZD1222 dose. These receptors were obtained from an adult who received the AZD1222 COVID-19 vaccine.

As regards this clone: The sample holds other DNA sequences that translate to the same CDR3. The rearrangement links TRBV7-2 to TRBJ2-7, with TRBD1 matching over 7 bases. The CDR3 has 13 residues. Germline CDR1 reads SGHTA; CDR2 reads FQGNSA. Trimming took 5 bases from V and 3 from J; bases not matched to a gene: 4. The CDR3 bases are TGTGCCAGCAGCCGGGACAGCTACTACGAGCAGTACTTC. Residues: CASSRDSYYEQYF.

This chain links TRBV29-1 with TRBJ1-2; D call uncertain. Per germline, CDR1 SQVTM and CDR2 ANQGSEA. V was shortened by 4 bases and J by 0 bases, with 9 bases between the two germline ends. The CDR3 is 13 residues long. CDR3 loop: CSVASGTNYGYTF. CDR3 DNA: TGCAGCGTTGCATCCGGGACTAACTATGGCTACACCTTC.

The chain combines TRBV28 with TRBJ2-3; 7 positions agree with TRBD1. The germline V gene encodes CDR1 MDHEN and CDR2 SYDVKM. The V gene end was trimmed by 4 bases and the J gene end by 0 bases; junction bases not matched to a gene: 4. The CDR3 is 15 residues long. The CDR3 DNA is TGTGCCAGCAGTTCCCGACAGGGTAGCACAGATACGCAGTATTTT. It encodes CASSSRQGSTDTQYF.

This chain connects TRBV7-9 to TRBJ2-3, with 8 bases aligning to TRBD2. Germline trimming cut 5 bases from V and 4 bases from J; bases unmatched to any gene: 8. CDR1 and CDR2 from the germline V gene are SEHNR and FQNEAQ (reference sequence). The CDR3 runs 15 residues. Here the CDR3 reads CASSATGLGADTQYF. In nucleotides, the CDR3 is TGTGCCAGCAGCGCGACGGGACTAGGGGCAGATACGCAGTATTTT. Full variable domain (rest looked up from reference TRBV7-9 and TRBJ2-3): DTGVSQNPRHKITKRGQNVTFRCDPISEHNRLYWYRQTLGQGPEFLTYFQNEAQLEKSRLLSDRFSAERPKGSFSTLEIQRTEQGDSAMYLCASSATGLGADTQYFGPGTRLTVL.

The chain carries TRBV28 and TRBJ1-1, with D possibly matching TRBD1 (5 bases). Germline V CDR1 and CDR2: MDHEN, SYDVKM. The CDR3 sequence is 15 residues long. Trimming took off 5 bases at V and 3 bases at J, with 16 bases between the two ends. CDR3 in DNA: TGTGCCAGCAGTCCATTGCTCGGGGGGGACACTGAAGCTTTCTTT. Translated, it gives CASSPLLGGDTEAFF.

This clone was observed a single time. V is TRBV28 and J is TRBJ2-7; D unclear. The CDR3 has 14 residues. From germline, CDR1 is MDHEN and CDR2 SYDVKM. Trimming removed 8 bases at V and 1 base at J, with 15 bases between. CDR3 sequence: CASVSTWSSYEQYF. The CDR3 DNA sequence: TGTGCCAGCGTGTCTACCTGGAGTTCCTACGAGCAGTACTTC.

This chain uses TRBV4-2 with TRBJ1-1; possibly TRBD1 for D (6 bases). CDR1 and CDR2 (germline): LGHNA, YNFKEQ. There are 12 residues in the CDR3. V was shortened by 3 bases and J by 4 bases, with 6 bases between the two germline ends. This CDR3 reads CASSQDSTEAFF. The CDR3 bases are TGTGCCAGCAGCCAGGACAGCACTGAAGCTTTCTTT.

The CDR3, as DNA: TGTGCCAGCAGTTCTCCGCGACTAGCGGGAGGGGCAGATACGCAGTATTTT. It codes for CASSSPRLAGGADTQYF. The genes are TRBV27 and TRBJ2-3, with 14 bases identical to TRBD2. Germline V CDR1 and CDR2: MNHEY, SMNVEV (reference sequence). V shed 4 bases and J 4 bases; nucleotides not matched to a gene: 7. This CDR3 has 17 residues.

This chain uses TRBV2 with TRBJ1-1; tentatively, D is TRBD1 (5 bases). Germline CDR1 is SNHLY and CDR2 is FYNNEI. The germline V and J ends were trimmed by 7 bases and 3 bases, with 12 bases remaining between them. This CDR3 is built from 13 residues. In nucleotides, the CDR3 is TGTGCCAGCACTAGGGGTAGGGACACTGAAGCTTTCTTT. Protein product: CASTRGRDTEAFF. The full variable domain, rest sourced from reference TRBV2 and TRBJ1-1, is EPEVTQTPSHQVTQMGQEVILRCVPISNHLYFYWYRQILGQKVEFLVSFYNNEISEKSEIFDDQFSVERPDGSNFTLKIRSTKLEDSAMYFCASTRGRDTEAFFGQGTRLTVV.

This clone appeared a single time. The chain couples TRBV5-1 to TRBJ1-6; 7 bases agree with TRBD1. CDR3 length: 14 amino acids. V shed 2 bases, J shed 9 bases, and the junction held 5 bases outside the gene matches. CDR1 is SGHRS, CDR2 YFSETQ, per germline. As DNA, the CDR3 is TGCGCCAGCAGCTTAGACAGGGCGGTTTCACCCCTCCACTTT. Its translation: CASSLDRAVSPLHF.